This section outlines one T cell receptor beta chain sequence together with its context. Its specificity is unknown. The entry originates in a study of radiotherapy plus CTLA-4 blockade in lung cancer. As for the study in general: Across the patients, objective responses occurred in about 19%, and disease control in 30% to 40%. Study-wide results and limits: After radiotherapy and ipilimumab, tumor-derived clones expanded in peripheral blood.

This CDR3 is 15 amino acids long. V lost 3 bases and J lost 6; bases outside the gene matches: 10. Per the germline V gene, CDR1 is WSHSY and CDR2 is SAAADI. This table comes from immunoSEQ multiplex PCR, and its TCRdb copy is limited to in-frame clones, with some not included. The profile shows more than 75,000 clones, approximately 86% of them singletons. The sequencing here drew on peripheral blood, taken from a patient treated with radiotherapy plus ipilimumab. The V gene is TRBV10-2, the J gene TRBJ2-7, with 8 bases matching TRBD2. The receptor comes from a human donor with non-small cell lung cancer who had stable disease on radiotherapy plus ipilimumab. The CDR3 region has the DNA TGCGCCAGCAGTGATTGGCGGGAGGTGGTTTTCGAGCAGTACTTC. Translated, it gives CASSDWREVVFEQYF.